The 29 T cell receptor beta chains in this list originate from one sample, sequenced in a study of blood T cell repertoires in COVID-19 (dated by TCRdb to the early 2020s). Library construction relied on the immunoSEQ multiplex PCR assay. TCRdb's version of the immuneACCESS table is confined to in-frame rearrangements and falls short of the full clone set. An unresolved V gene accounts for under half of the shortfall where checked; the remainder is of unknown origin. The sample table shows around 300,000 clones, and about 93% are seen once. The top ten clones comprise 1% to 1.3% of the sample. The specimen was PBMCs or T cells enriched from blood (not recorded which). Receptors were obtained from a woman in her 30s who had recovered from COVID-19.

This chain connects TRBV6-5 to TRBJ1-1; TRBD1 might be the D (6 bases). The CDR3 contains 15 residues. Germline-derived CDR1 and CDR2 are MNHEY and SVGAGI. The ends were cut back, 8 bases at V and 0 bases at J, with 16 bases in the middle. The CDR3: CASVPLQGLNTEAFF. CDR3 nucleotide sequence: TGTGCCAGCGTTCCGCTTCAGGGGCTGAACACTGAAGCTTTCTTT.

Here the CDR3 reads CASSQETQGARVEQFF. CDR3 nucleotide sequence: TGCGCCAGCAGCCAAGAGACACAGGGGGCGAGGGTTGAGCAGTTCTTC. V and J are TRBV4-3 and TRBJ2-1; 9 nucleotides agree with TRBD1. From germline, CDR1 is LGHNA and CDR2 YSLEER. This CDR3 is 16 amino acids long. The ends lost 0 bases at V and 9 bases at J; junction bases unmatched: 9.

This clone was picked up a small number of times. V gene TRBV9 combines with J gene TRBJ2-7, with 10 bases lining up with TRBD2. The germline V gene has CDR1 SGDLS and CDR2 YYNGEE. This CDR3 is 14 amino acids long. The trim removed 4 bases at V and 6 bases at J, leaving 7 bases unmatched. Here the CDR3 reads CASSPLAGETEQYF. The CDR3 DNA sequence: TGTGCCAGCAGCCCCCTAGCGGGAGAAACCGAGCAGTACTTC.

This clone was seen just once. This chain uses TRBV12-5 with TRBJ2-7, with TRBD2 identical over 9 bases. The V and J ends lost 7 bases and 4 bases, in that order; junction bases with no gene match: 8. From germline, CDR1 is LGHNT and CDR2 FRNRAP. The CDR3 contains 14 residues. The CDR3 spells CASVIAGVWYEQYF. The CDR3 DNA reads TGTGCTAGTGTTATAGCGGGAGTGTGGTACGAGCAGTACTTC. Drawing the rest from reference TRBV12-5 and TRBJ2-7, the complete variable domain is DARVTQTPRHKVTEMGQEVTMRCQPILGHNTVFWYRQTMMQGLELLAYFRNRAPLDDSGMPKDRFSAEMPDATLATLKIQPSEPRDSAVYFCASVIAGVWYEQYFGPGTRLTVT.

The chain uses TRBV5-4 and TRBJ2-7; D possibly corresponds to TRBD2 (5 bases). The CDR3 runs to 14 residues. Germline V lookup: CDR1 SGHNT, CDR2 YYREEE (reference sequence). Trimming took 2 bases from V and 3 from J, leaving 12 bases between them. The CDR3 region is CASSFGGSHYEQYF. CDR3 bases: TGTGCCAGCAGCTTCGGTGGGAGCCACTACGAGCAGTACTTC. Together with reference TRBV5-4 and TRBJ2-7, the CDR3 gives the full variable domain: ETGVTQSPTHLIKTRGQQVTLRCSSQSGHNTVSWYQQALGQGPQFIFQYYREEENGRGNFPPRFSGLQFPNYSSELNVNALELDDSALYLCASSFGGSHYEQYFGPGTRLTVT.

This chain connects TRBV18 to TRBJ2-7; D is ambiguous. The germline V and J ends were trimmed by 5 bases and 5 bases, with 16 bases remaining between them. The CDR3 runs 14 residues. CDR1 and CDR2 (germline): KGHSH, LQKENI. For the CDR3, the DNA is TGTGCCAGCTCATTTCACCGAGATACCGACGAGCAGTACTTC. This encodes CASSFHRDTDEQYF.

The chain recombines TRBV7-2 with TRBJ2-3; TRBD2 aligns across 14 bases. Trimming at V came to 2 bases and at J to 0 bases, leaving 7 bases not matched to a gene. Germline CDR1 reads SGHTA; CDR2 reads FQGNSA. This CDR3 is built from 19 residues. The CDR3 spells CASSLSGTSGSVSTDTQYF. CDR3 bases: TGTGCCAGCAGCTTATCCGGGACTAGCGGGAGTGTAAGCACAGATACGCAGTATTTT.

The CDR3 region is CASSSRTSGRAADTQYF. CDR3 coding DNA: TGTGCCAGCAGTTCCCGGACTAGCGGGAGGGCCGCAGATACGCAGTATTTT. The chain couples TRBV28 to TRBJ2-3; 15 bases are shared with TRBD2. This CDR3 region has 17 residues. Per germline, CDR1 MDHEN and CDR2 SYDVKM. V lost 4 bases and J lost 4; bases outside the gene matches: 6.

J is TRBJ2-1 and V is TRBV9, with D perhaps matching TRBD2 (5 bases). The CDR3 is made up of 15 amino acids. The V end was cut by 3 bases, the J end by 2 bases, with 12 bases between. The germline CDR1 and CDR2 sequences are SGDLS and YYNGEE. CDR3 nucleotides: TGTGCCAGCAGCGAACGGGATGTGCCCTACAATGAGCAGTTCTTC. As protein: CASSERDVPYNEQFF.

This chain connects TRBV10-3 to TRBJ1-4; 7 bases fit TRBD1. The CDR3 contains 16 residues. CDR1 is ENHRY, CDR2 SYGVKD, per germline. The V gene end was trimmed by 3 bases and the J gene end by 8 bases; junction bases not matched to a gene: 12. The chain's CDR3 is CAISEGGQLTGEKLFF. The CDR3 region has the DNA TGTGCCATCAGTGAAGGGGGACAGCTCACAGGGGAAAAACTGTTTTTT.

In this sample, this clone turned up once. The CDR3 coding sequence is TGTGCCAGCAGTTCTAGCGGGAGCTACGAGCAGTACTTC. The encoded protein is CASSSSGSYEQYF. This chain joins TRBV27 and TRBJ2-7, with 10 bases fitting TRBD2. This CDR3 is 13 amino acids long. Germline CDR1 MNHEY, CDR2 SMNVEV (reference sequence). Trimming removed 4 bases from V and 3 bases from J; junction bases left unmatched: 0.

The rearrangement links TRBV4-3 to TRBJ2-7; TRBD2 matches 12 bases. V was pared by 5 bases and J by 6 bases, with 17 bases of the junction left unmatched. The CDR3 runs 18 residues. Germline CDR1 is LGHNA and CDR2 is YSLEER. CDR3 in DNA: TGCGCCAGCAGCAGAGCAATGGGTGGACTAGCGGGATTAGGCGAGCAGTACTTC. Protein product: CASSRAMGGLAGLGEQYF.

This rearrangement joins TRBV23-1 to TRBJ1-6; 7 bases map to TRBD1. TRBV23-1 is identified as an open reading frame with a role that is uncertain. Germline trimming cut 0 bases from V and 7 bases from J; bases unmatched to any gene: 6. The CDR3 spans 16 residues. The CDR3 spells CASSQSFGTDNSPLHF. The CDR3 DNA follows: TGCGCCAGCAGTCAATCATTCGGGACAGACAATTCACCCCTCCACTTT.

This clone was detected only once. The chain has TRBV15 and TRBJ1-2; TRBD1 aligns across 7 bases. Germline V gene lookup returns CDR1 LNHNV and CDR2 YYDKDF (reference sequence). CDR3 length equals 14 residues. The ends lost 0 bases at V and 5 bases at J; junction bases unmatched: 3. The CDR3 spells CATSRDRTGYGYTF. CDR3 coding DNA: TGTGCCACCAGCAGAGATCGGACAGGATATGGCTACACCTTC.

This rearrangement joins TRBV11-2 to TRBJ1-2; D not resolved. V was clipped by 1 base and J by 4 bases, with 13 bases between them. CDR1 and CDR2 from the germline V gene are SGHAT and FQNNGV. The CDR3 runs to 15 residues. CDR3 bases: TGTGCCAGCAGCTTAGGTACAGAGAAGATCTATGGCTACACCTTC. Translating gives CASSLGTEKIYGYTF.

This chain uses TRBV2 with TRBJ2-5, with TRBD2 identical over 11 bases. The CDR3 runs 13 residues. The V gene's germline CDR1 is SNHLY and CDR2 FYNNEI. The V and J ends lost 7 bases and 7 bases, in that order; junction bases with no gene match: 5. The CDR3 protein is CASTLAGVGTQYF. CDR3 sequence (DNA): TGTGCCAGCACACTAGCGGGAGTAGGGACCCAGTACTTC.

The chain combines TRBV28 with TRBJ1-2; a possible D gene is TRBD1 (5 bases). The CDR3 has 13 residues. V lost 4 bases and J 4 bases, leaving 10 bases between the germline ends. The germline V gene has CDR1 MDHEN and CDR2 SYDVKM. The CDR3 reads CASSSRQPYGYTF. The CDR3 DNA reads TGTGCCAGCAGTTCTCGACAGCCCTATGGCTACACCTTC.

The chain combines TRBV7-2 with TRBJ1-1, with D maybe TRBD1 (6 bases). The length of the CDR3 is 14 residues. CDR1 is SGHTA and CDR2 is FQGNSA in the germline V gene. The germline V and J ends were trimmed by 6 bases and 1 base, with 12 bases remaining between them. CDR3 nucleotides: TGTGCCAGCAGACCAGGACAGCAGAACACTGAAGCTTTCTTT. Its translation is CASRPGQQNTEAFF.

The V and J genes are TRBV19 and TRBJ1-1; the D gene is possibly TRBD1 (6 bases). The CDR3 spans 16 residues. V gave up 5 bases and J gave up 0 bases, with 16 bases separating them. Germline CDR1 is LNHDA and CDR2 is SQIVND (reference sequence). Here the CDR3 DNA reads TGTGCCAGTAGTCGAGGGGGGGGCCCCTTGAACACTGAAGCTTTCTTT. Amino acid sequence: CASSRGGGPLNTEAFF.

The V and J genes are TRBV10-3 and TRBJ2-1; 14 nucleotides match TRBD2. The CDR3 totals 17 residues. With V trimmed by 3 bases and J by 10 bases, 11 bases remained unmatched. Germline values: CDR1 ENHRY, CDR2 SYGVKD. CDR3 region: CAISDPGLAGGTTEQFF. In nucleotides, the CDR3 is TGTGCCATCAGTGACCCAGGACTAGCGGGAGGTACAACAGAGCAGTTCTTC.

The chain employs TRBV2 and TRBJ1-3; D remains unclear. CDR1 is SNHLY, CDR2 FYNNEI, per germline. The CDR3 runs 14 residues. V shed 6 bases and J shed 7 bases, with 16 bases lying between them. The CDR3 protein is CASRRNSLENTIYF. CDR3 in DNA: TGTGCCAGCAGACGGAATTCCCTGGAGAACACCATATATTTT. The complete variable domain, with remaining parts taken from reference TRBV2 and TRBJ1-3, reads EPEVTQTPSHQVTQMGQEVILRCVPISNHLYFYWYRQILGQKVEFLVSFYNNEISEKSEIFDDQFSVERPDGSNFTLKIRSTKLEDSAMYFCASRRNSLENTIYFGEGSWLTVV.

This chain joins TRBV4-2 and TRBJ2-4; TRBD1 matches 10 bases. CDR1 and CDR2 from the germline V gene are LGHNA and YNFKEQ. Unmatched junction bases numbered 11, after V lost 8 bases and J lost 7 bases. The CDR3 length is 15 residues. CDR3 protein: CASGPAGTGDNIQYF. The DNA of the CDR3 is TGTGCCAGCGGCCCAGCCGGGACAGGGGATAACATTCAGTACTTC.

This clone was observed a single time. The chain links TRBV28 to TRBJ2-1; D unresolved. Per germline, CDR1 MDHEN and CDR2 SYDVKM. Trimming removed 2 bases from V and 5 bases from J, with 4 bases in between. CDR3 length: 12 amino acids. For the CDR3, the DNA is TGTGCCAGCAGTTTACAAAACAATGAGCAGTTCTTC. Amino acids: CASSLQNNEQFF.

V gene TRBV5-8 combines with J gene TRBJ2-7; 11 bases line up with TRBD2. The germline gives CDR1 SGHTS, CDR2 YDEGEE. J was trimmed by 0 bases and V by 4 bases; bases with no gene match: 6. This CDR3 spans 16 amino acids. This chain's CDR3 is CASSPGTSGSSYEQYF. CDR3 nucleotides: TGTGCCAGCAGCCCAGGGACTAGCGGAAGCTCCTACGAGCAGTACTTC.

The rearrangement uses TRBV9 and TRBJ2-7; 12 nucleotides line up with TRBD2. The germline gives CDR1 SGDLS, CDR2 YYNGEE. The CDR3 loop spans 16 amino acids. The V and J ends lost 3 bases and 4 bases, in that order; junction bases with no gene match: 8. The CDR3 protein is CASSANRLAGVYEQYF. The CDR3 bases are TGTGCCAGCAGCGCAAACAGACTAGCGGGAGTATACGAGCAGTACTTC.

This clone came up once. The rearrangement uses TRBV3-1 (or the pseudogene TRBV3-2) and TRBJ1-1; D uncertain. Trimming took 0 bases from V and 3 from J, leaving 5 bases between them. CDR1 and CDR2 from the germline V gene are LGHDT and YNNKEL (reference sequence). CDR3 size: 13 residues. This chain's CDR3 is CASSQETDTEAFF. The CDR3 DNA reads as TGTGCCAGCAGCCAAGAAACAGACACTGAAGCTTTCTTT.

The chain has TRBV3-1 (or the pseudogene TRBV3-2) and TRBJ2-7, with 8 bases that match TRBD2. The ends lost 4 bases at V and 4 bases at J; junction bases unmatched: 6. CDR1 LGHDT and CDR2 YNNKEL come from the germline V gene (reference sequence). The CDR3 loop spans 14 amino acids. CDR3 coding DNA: TGTGCCAGCAGCCCGGGGACTAGTCCTTACGAGCAGTACTTC. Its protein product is CASSPGTSPYEQYF.

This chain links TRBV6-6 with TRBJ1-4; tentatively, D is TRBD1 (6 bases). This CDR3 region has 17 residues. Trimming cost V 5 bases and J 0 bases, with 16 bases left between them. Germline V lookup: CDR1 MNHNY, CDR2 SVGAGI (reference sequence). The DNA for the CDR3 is TGTGCCAGCAGTCTTTTAGGGGGGGCTACAACTAATGAAAAACTGTTTTTT. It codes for CASSLLGGATTNEKLFF.

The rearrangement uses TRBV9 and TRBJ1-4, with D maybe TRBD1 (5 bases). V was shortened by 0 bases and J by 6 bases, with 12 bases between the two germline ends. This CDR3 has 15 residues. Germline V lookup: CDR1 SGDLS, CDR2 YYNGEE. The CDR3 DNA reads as TGTGCCAGCAGCGTAGACGGACGGGGGTATGAAAAACTGTTTTTT. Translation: CASSVDGRGYEKLFF. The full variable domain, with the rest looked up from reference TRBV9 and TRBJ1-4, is DSGVTQTPKHLITATGQRVTLRCSPRSGDLSVYWYQQSLDQGLQFLIQYYNGEERAKGNILERFSAQQFPDLHSELNLSSLELGDSALYFCASSVDGRGYEKLFFGSGTQLSVL.